These 16 T cell receptor beta chains originate from one sample sequenced in a study of T cell changes during pregnancy in multiple sclerosis (dated by TCRdb to about 2019). To prepare the library, the immunoSEQ multiplex PCR assay was applied. TCRdb re-hosts the immuneACCESS table, in-frame sequences only. Its copies lack some clones; in the studies checked, an unresolved V gene accounts for under half of them, and the cause for the rest is not known. The sample table lists over 30,000 clones, around 93% of them with a count of one. The ten biggest clones cover more than 0.35% of the sample. This specimen was CD4+ T cells from peripheral blood mononuclear cells, taken after pregnancy. These receptors came from a female donor with multiple sclerosis, enrolled in a pregnancy study.

J is TRBJ1-5 and V is TRBV7-2; weak D call: TRBD1 (5 bases). Germline assignment: CDR1 SGHTA and CDR2 FQGNSA. With 1 base removed from V and 5 bases from J, the gap between germline ends came to 9 bases. The length of the CDR3 is 14 residues. CDR3: CASSLEQAYQPQHF. Here the CDR3 DNA reads TGTGCCAGCAGCTTAGAACAGGCGTATCAGCCCCAGCATTTT.

The V gene is TRBV9, the J gene TRBJ1-2; no firm D call. The germline gives CDR1 SGDLS, CDR2 YYNGEE. The CDR3 runs 17 residues. The V end lost 4 bases, the J end lost 3 bases, and 22 bases lay between the germline ends. The CDR3 DNA is TGTGCCAGCAGCTTACTTTCCGGGAGCTCAAATTACTATGGCTACACCTTC. This sequence encodes CASSLLSGSSNYYGYTF.

This chain joins TRBV5-1 and TRBJ1-3, with 8 bases that match TRBD1. The V gene end was trimmed by 7 bases and the J gene end by 0 bases; junction bases not matched to a gene: 0. Germline V CDR1 and CDR2: SGHRS, YFSETQ. The CDR3 runs 13 residues. The chain's CDR3 is CASGQGSGNTIYF. CDR3 DNA: TGCGCCAGCGGACAGGGCTCTGGAAACACCATATATTTT.

The chain carries TRBV5-1 and TRBJ2-5; D possibly corresponds to TRBD2 (6 bases). Germline CDR1 and CDR2: SGHRS and YFSETQ. V lost 3 bases and J 5 bases, leaving 14 bases between the germline ends. The CDR3 length is 14 residues. CDR3 bases: TGCGCCAGCAGCTCCCAGGGACTCCTGGAGACCCAGTACTTC. Its protein product is CASSSQGLLETQYF.

The V call is TRBV10-3, the J call TRBJ1-2, with TRBD1 as a possible D gene (6 bases). This CDR3 comprises 15 residues. With 6 bases removed from V and 4 bases from J, the gap between germline ends came to 18 bases. CDR1 ENHRY and CDR2 SYGVKD come from the germline V gene. In DNA form, the CDR3 reads TGTGCCATCAGGGAGACAGGAAATTCACTCTATGGCTACACCTTC. Residues: CAIRETGNSLYGYTF.

The V call is TRBV7-9, the J call TRBJ2-3; TRBD2 is a possible D gene (6 bases). V lost 1 base and J 0 bases, leaving 8 bases between the germline ends. Germline V gives CDR1 SEHNR, CDR2 FQNEAQ (reference sequence). This CDR3 spans 15 amino acids. CDR3 amino acids: CASSLGGVSTDTQYF. The CDR3 coding sequence is TGTGCCAGCAGCTTAGGGGGGGTCAGCACAGATACGCAGTATTTT.

This clone was seen only a few times. V gene TRBV5-8 combines with J gene TRBJ1-1, with D possibly matching TRBD1 (5 bases). CDR3 length equals 15 residues. Germline lookup yields CDR1 SGHTS and CDR2 YDEGEE. V lost 1 base, J lost 0 bases, and 10 bases lay in between. The CDR3 loop is CASSLQGGMNTEAFF. Written as DNA, the CDR3 is TGTGCCAGCAGCTTGCAGGGAGGGATGAACACTGAAGCTTTCTTT.

This clone turned up a few times. The V call is TRBV2, the J call TRBJ2-7; 7 bases agree with TRBD2. V trimming: 2 bases; J trimming: 0 bases; junction bases outside the gene matches: 4. The CDR3 runs to 15 residues. From germline, CDR1 is SNHLY and CDR2 FYNNEI. Here the CDR3 DNA reads TGTGCCAGCAGTGAATTCGGGAGGCTCTCCTACGAGCAGTACTTC. The encoded protein is CASSEFGRLSYEQYF.

The chain carries TRBV11-2 and TRBJ2-2, with 12 nucleotides matching TRBD2. This CDR3 spans 18 amino acids. The V segment lost 2 bases and the J segment 4 bases; nucleotides outside the gene matches: 8. Looked up from germline, CDR1 is SGHAT and CDR2 is FQNNGV. As DNA, the CDR3 is TGTGCCAGCAGCTTACCTAGCGGGGGGGCCTGGAGCACCGGGGAGCTGTTTTTT. Amino acid sequence: CASSLPSGGAWSTGELFF.

The V and J genes are TRBV28 and TRBJ1-5, with D tentatively TRBD1 (5 bases). The CDR3 totals 16 residues. CDR1 and CDR2 from the germline V gene are MDHEN and SYDVKM. V was trimmed by 3 bases and J by 1 base, leaving 13 bases between them. The CDR3 loop reads CASSFLQGLSNQPQHF. The CDR3 nucleotides are TGTGCCAGCAGTTTTTTGCAGGGCTTAAGCAATCAGCCCCAGCATTTT.

CDR3 protein: CASSQEGQMNTEAFF. CDR3 DNA: TGCGCCAGCAGCCAAGAGGGACAGATGAACACTGAAGCTTTCTTT. The V and J genes are TRBV4-1 and TRBJ1-1, with 7 bases identical to TRBD1. Germline CDR1 MGHRA, CDR2 YSYEKL. The CDR3 consists of 15 residues. Germline trimming cut 0 bases from V and 0 bases from J; bases unmatched to any gene: 1.

V and J are TRBV11-2 and TRBJ2-2; 7 nucleotides agree with TRBD2. The CDR3 runs to 14 residues. Germline CDR1 SGHAT, CDR2 FQNNGV. The ends lost 1 base at V and 6 bases at J; junction bases unmatched: 2. The CDR3 DNA is TGTGCCAGCAGCTTAGTTGGGGGGGCCGGGGAGCTGTTTTTT. Translation: CASSLVGGAGELFF.

The genes are TRBV5-4 and TRBJ1-1; no reliable D call. V was trimmed by 3 bases and J by 5 bases, leaving 14 bases between them. Germline V gene sequence: CDR1 SGHNT, CDR2 YYREEE (reference sequence). The CDR3 length is 14 residues. The CDR3, as DNA: TGTGCCAGCAGCTATGACTTGACGGAGACTGAAGCTTTCTTT. This codes for CASSYDLTETEAFF.

The V and J genes are TRBV2 and TRBJ2-4, with TRBD1 identical over 10 bases. There are 12 residues in the CDR3. Per germline, CDR1 SNHLY and CDR2 FYNNEI. The V segment lost 5 bases and the J segment 15 bases; nucleotides outside the gene matches: 7. This CDR3 is CASSPPGQGPYF. As DNA, the CDR3 is TGTGCCAGCAGTCCCCCGGGACAGGGGCCGTACTTC.

The genes are TRBV5-1 and TRBJ2-3, with 9 bases aligning to TRBD1. V was pared by 0 bases and J by 1 base, with 6 bases of the junction left unmatched. The CDR3 extends over 17 amino acids. The germline gives CDR1 SGHRS, CDR2 YFSETQ. The CDR3 nucleotides read TGCGCCAGCAGCTTGGCCCCGGGACAGGGCGGCACAGATACGCAGTATTTT. It is translated as CASSLAPGQGGTDTQYF.

The gene calls are TRBV4-1 and TRBJ2-3, with D uncertain. This CDR3 is built from 15 residues. Germline CDR1 MGHRA, CDR2 YSYEKL. Trimming shortened V by 0 bases and J by 5 bases, and 12 bases separated the two germline ends. The CDR3 reads CASSQEGQRGDTQYF. CDR3 coding DNA: TGCGCCAGCAGCCAAGAAGGCCAGCGCGGAGATACGCAGTATTTT.